This T cell receptor beta chain stems from a study of blood T cell repertoires in COVID-19. Unmatched junction bases numbered 7, after V lost 6 bases and J lost 2 bases. This CDR3 is built from 15 residues. Germline V lookup: CDR1 ENHRY, CDR2 SYGVKD. The table came from immunoSEQ multiplex PCR; TCRdb's copy has only in-frame clones and leaves some out. The repertoire has around 220,000 clones, 80% to 95% of them found once; the top ten carry around 1.8%. This clone was found once. The sequence was obtained from a woman between 18 and 29 years old who had recovered from COVID-19. What was sequenced was PBMCs or T cells enriched from blood (not recorded which). The V gene is TRBV10-3, the J gene TRBJ1-3; 7 bases map to TRBD1. CDR3 region: CAIRDPDRAGNTIYF. The CDR3 DNA sequence: TGTGCCATCAGAGACCCAGACAGGGCTGGAAACACCATATATTTT.